This T cell receptor (beta chain) originates from a study of blood T cell repertoires in COVID-19. Across the whole study: Samples came from the United States, Italy and Spain, spanning acute and convalescent COVID-19. Sample material is recorded as cDNA or gDNA derived from T cells, B-cell-depleted T cells, or PBMCs.

CDR3 length: 14 residues. CDR1 MGHRA and CDR2 YSYEKL come from the germline V gene. V lost 1 base, J lost 2 bases, and 2 bases stayed unmatched. Study processing details: By means of reference gene primer amplification, nucleated cell counts were estimated. The table came from immunoSEQ multiplex PCR; TCRdb's copy has only in-frame clones and leaves some out. The V and J calls and clone size are taken from that table; D and trimming were inferred from the DNA. The data contain some 120,000 clones, 88% of them seen just once; the ten biggest clones take up less than 2%. The chain uses TRBV4-1 and TRBJ2-7; 7 bases match TRBD2. The specimen sequenced was peripheral blood. This TCR was sampled from a human donor in a cohort sampled during active COVID-19. The CDR3 sequence is CASSQGGGPYEQYF. For the CDR3, the DNA is TGCGCCAGCAGCCAAGGGGGGGGTCCCTACGAGCAGTACTTC.